This T cell receptor (beta chain) was identified during a study of control samples from healthy donors and cancer patients. There are 13 residues in the CDR3. Germline V lookup: CDR1 SNHLY, CDR2 FYNNEI. V lost 3 bases and J 2 bases, leaving 8 bases between the germline ends. The table came from immunoSEQ multiplex PCR; TCRdb's copy has only in-frame clones and leaves some out. The table shows approximately 150,000 clones, with around 88% occurring only once. The rearrangement uses TRBV2 and TRBJ2-7, with unresolved D. The receptor's source is a man aged 18-30 years in good health. What was sequenced was blood. CDR3 bases: TGTGCCAGCAGTGAGTCACTAACCTACGAGCAGTACTTC. It translates to CASSESLTYEQYF.